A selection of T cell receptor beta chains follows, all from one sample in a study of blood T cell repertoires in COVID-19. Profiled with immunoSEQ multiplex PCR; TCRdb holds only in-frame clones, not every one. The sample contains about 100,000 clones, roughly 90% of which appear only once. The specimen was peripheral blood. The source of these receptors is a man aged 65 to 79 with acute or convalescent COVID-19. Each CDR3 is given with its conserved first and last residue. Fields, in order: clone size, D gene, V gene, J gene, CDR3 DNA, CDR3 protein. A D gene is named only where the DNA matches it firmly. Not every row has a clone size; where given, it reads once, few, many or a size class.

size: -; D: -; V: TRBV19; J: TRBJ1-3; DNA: TGTGCCAGTAGTATAGACTACTCTGGAAACACCATATATTTT; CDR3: CASSIDYSGNTIYF
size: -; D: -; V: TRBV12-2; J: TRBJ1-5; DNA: TGTGCAAGTCGCTTAGTGAAGCTCGATAGTCAGCCCCAGCATTTT; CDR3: CASRLVKLDSQPQHF
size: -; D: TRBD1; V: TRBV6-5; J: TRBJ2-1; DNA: TGTGCCAGTCGCAGACAGGGGGCGCGAGATGAGCAGTTCTTC; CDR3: CASRRQGARDEQFF
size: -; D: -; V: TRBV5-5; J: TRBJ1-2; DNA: TGTGCCAGCAGCTTGGAAGCCCGGGGGGGTAACTATGGCTACACCTTC; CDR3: CASSLEARGGNYGYTF
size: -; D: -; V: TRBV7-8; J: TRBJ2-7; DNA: TGTGCCAGCAGCTTAGGTGCAGGCTTTTACTCCTACGAGCAGTACTTC; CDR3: CASSLGAGFYSYEQYF
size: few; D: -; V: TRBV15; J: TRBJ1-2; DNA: TGTGCCACCAGCAGAGATGGCAGAGGGACTAACTATGGCTACACCTTC; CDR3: CATSRDGRGTNYGYTF
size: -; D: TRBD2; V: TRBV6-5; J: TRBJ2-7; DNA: TGTGCCAGCAGGGAGACTAGCGGCTTCTACGAGCAGTACTTC; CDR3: CASRETSGFYEQYF
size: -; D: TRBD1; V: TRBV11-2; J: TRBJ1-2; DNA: TGTGCCAGCAGACGACAGGGGACGGATGGCTACACCTTC; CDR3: CASRRQGTDGYTF
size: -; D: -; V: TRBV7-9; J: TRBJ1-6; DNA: TGTGCCAGCAGCTTAAGAGGGCAGGCTTCACCCCTCCACTTT; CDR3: CASSLRGQASPLHF
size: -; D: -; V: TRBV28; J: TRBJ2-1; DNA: TGTGCCAGCAGTTTAGGTATTCGGGGGAATGAGCAGTTCTTC; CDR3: CASSLGIRGNEQFF
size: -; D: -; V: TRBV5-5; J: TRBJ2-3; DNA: TGTGCCAGCAGCTTTCTAGGCCCCTCTAGCACAGATACGCAGTATTTT; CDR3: CASSFLGPSSTDTQYF
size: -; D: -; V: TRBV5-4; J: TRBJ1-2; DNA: TGTGCCAGCAGCTTGGTCTCCGGGGGAGGGGACTATGGCTACACCTTC; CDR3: CASSLVSGGGDYGYTF
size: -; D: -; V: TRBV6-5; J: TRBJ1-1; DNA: TGTGCCAGCAGCGGCGGTACAGGGACTGAAGCTTTCTTT; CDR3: CASSGGTGTEAFF
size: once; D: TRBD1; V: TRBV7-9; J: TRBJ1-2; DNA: TGTGCCAGCAGCTTAGCCATAACAGGGGTAGGTAACTATGGCTACACCTTC; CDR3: CASSLAITGVGNYGYTF
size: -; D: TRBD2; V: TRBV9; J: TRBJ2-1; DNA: TGTGCCAGCAGCGTAGGTGTAGGAAGGCTAGCGGGAAGTGAGCAGTTCTTC; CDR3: CASSVGVGRLAGSEQFF
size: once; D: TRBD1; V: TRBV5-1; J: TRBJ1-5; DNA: TGCGCCAGCAGCTTGGAGACAGGGGCAGGTCAGCCCCAGCATTTT; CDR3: CASSLETGAGQPQHF
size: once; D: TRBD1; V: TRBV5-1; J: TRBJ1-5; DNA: TGCGCCAGCAGCACCGGGACAGCAGGTCAGCCCCAGCATTTT; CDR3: CASSTGTAGQPQHF
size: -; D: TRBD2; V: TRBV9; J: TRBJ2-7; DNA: TGTGCCAGCAGCGAGACTAGCGGGAGCTACGAGCAGTACTTC; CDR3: CASSETSGSYEQYF
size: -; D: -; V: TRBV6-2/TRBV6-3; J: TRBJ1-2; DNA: TGTGCCAGCAGTTCCTCGACAGCTTCCTATGGCTACACCTTC; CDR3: CASSSSTASYGYTF
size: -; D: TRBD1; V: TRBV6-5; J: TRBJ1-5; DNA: TGTGCCAGCAGGAAGGGACAGGGGAATCAGCCCCAGCATTTT; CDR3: CASRKGQGNQPQHF
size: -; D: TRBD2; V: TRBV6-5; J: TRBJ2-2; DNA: TGTGCCAGCGGGGGGGCCGGGGAGCTGTTTTTT; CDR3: CASGGAGELFF
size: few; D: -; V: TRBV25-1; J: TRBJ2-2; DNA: TGTGCCAGCAGTGAATACGCAGGGACAAACACCGGGGAGCTGTTTTTT; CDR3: CASSEYAGTNTGELFF
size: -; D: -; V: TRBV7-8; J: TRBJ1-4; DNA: TGTGCCAGCAGCTATAGACCCGGGACAACTAATGAAAAACTGTTTTTT; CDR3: CASSYRPGTTNEKLFF
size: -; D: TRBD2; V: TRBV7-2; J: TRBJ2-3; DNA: TGTGCCAGCAGCTTAGGGGCACTAGCGGGATTAACAGATACGCAGTATTTT; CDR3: CASSLGALAGLTDTQYF
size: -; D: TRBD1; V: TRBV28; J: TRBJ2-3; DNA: TGTGCCACCGGGACAGGGGGAGGTACAGATACGCAGTATTTT; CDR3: CATGTGGGTDTQYF
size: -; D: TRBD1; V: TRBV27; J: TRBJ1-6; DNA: TGTGCCAGCAGCTACACGACAGGGCGGGCTTCACCCCTCCACTTT; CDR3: CASSYTTGRASPLHF
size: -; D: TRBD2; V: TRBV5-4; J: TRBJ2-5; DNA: TGTGCCAGCAGCTTGGGTGGACTAGCGGCCCAAGAGACCCAGTACTTC; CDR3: CASSLGGLAAQETQYF
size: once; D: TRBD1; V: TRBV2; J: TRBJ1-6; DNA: TGTGCCAGCAGACGGGACAGGGAAGCACCCCTCCACTTT; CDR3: CASRRDREAPLHF
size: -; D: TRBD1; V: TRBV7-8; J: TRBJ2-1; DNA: TGTGCCAGCAGCTCGAACCAGGGGGCCTCCTACAATGAGCAGTTCTTC; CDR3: CASSSNQGASYNEQFF
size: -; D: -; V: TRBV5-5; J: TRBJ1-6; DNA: TGTGCCAGCAGCCAATACAGGCACTCCCAATCACCCCTCCACTTT; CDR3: CASSQYRHSQSPLHF
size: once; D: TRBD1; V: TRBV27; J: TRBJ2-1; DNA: TGTGCCATTCAGGGGGCGGGTTACAATGAGCAGTTCTTC; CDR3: CAIQGAGYNEQFF
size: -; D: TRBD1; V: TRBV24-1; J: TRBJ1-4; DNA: TGTGCCACCAGTGAACGGACAGGGGGGGATGAAAAACTGTTTTTT; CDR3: CATSERTGGDEKLFF
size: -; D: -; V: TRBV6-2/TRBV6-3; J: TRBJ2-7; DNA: TGTGCCAGCAGTGAGTTTGGGGCAGCGTTCTACGAGCAGTACTTC; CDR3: CASSEFGAAFYEQYF
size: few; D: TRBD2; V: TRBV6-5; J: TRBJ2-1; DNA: TGTGCCAGCAGTTACTCTGGAAGCGGGGGGGACAATGAGCAGTTCTTC; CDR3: CASSYSGSGGDNEQFF
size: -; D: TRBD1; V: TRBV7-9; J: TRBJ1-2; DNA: TGTGCCAGCAGGCCGCCGGGACAGGGGGCGGGTGGCTACACCTTC; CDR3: CASRPPGQGAGGYTF
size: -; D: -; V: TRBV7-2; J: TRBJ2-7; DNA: TGTGCCAGCAGCTTCGGCGGCTCCTACGAGCAGTACTTC; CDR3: CASSFGGSYEQYF
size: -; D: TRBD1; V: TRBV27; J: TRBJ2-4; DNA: TGTGCCAGCAGTACGACCGCCGGGACAGTCAGAGCCAAAAACATTCAGTACTTC; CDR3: CASSTTAGTVRAKNIQYF
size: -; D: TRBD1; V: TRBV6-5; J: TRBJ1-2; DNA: TGTGCCAGCAGTTACACGGCGCAGGGGGCGAGGACTGGCTACACCTTC; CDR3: CASSYTAQGARTGYTF
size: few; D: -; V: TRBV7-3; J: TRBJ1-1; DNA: TGTGCCAGCGCCGTGGGGCAGTACACTGAAGCTTTCTTT; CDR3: CASAVGQYTEAFF
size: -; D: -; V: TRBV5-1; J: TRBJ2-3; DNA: TGCGCCAGCATGAGGATTCTCGGCACAGATACGCAGTATTTT; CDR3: CASMRILGTDTQYF
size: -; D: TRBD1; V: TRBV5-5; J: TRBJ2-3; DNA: TGTGCCAGCAGCGGGAGCGGGACAGGGCGCACAGATACGCAGTATTTT; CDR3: CASSGSGTGRTDTQYF
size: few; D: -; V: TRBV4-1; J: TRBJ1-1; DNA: TGCGCCAGCAGCCAAGAGAAATTGCACACCACTGAAGCTTTCTTT; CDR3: CASSQEKLHTTEAFF